The 2 T cell receptor beta chains presented below share a single source sample, sequenced in a study of T cells in Graves' hyperthyroidism and ophthalmopathy. RNA transcripts were the template for amplifying TCR beta CDR3 regions. An initial round of RT-PCR targeting the TCR CDR3 relied on the HTBI primer set. TCRdb ran MiXCR on the multiplex PCR reads and lists one entry per CDR3 protein. The sample holds about 560,000 distinct CDR3 sequences; roughly 50% are singletons and the top ten take 6.5% to 9%. The specimen was peripheral blood or thyroid tissue (not recorded which). The source is a woman in her late teens or twenties with Graves' hyperthyroidism.

With regard to this clonotype: A junction boundary mismatches the germline segment, possibly from a read error. The J gene is TRBJ2-7, the V gene TRBV12-3 or TRBV12-4; D is unresolved. The length of the CDR3 is 15 residues. CDR3 nucleotides: TGTGCCAGCAGTTTGGTCCGGAGCCTCTCCCACGAGCAGTACTTC. Amino acid sequence: CASSLVRSLSHEQYF.

The chain is built from TRBV20-1 and TRBJ2-5; no clear D gene. The germline CDR1 and CDR2 sequences are DFQATT and SNEGSKA (reference sequence). The V and J ends lost 0 bases and 3 bases respectively, with 8 bases between them. This CDR3 spans 13 amino acids. The DNA for the CDR3 is TGCAGTGCTAGAGATTCCCTAAAAGAGACCCAGTACTTC. This codes for CSARDSLKETQYF.